Below are 25 T cell receptor beta chains sequenced from a single sample in a study of OX40 agonist ivuxolimab in advanced cancers. Profiling relied on immunoSEQ multiplex PCR, and the TCRdb table lists in-frame clones only, not all of them. This sample has roughly 72,000 clones; about 91% occur once, and the top ten carry roughly an eighth. The sequenced sample was CD4+ or CD8+ T cells sorted from blood, obtained in a trial of the OX40 agonist ivuxolimab. Receptor source: an adult with an advanced solid tumor such as melanoma, head and neck, liver or kidney cancer.

The chain carries TRBV6-4 and TRBJ2-3; 8 bases agree with TRBD2. The CDR3 contains 15 residues. V lost 0 bases, J lost 6 bases, and 5 bases stayed unmatched. CDR1 and CDR2 (germline): MRHNA, SNTAGT. CDR3 residues: CASSDSPGGADTQYF. In DNA form, the CDR3 reads TGTGCCAGCAGTGACTCCCCGGGAGGGGCGGATACGCAGTATTTT.

This chain joins TRBV6-1 and TRBJ2-7; TRBD2 aligns across 10 bases. Germline CDR1 and CDR2: MNHNS and SASEGT. This CDR3 contains 14 residues. V trimming: 1 base; J trimming: 3 bases; junction bases outside the gene matches: 0. The CDR3 nucleotides read TGTGCCAGCAGTGAAGAGCGGGGGGGCTACGAGCAGTACTTC. As protein: CASSEERGGYEQYF.

The chain employs TRBV6-6 and TRBJ2-7, with a tentative D call TRBD2 (6 bases). The germline gives CDR1 MNHNY, CDR2 SVGAGI (reference sequence). V lost 7 bases and J 3 bases, leaving 16 bases between the germline ends. The CDR3 covers 14 residues. In DNA, the CDR3 is TGTGCCAGCATGGGGGGTGGGGCACTCTACGAGCAGTACTTC. Its translation: CASMGGGALYEQYF.

This CDR3 is CSALLADTQYF. CDR3 nucleotide sequence: TGCAGTGCCTTGCTCGCGGATACGCAGTATTTT. The rearrangement uses TRBV20-1 and TRBJ2-3; D gene unclear. Trimming left V 6 bases short and J 6 bases short, with 10 bases between. The CDR3 is 11 amino acids. Germline V gene lookup returns CDR1 DFQATT and CDR2 SNEGSKA (reference sequence).

For the CDR3, the DNA is TGCAGCGTTGCTTTTCAGGTTAGGTTGGGAAACATTCAGTACTTC. This encodes CSVAFQVRLGNIQYF. This chain joins TRBV29-1 and TRBJ2-4; unclear D gene. The CDR3 has 15 amino acids. Germline loops: CDR1 SQVTM, CDR2 ANQGSEA. Trimming took off 4 bases at V and 6 bases at J, with 19 bases between the two ends.

The chain recombines TRBV9 with TRBJ1-3; D not certain. The ends were cut back, 4 bases at V and 2 bases at J, with 7 bases in the middle. CDR1 and CDR2 from the germline V gene are SGDLS and YYNGEE. The CDR3 loop spans 13 amino acids. CDR3 nucleotides: TGTGCCAGCAGCCCCCCCACTGGAAACACCATATATTTT. Encoded protein: CASSPPTGNTIYF.

This clone has just a few counts. CDR3 nucleotide sequence: TGTGCCAGCAGCGTAGAGGGTCACCGACTCCACTTT. Translating gives CASSVEGHRLHF. The gene calls are TRBV9 and TRBJ1-6; D call uncertain. The CDR3 runs to 12 residues. Per the germline V gene, CDR1 is SGDLS and CDR2 is YYNGEE. V lost 0 bases, J lost 16 bases, and 11 bases lay in between. The full variable domain, rest sourced from reference TRBV9 and TRBJ1-6, is DSGVTQTPKHLITATGQRVTLRCSPRSGDLSVYWYQQSLDQGLQFLIQYYNGEERAKGNILERFSAQQFPDLHSELNLSSLELGDSALYFCASSVEGHRLHFGNGTRLTVT.

V is TRBV11-2 and J is TRBJ2-1; tentatively, D is TRBD1 (6 bases). Deletions cut 0 bases from V and 4 bases from J, with 16 bases between. The CDR3 totals 17 residues. Germline CDR1 SGHAT, CDR2 FQNNGV. The CDR3 nucleotides read TGTGCCAGCAGCTTAGATTCCCTGGGGACATTGTACAATGAGCAGTTCTTC. Translating gives CASSLDSLGTLYNEQFF.

The rearrangement links TRBV18 to TRBJ1-1, with D unclear. Germline assignment: CDR1 KGHSH and CDR2 LQKENI. V gave up 3 bases and J gave up 1 base, with 6 bases separating them. The CDR3 length is 13 residues. The CDR3 sequence: CASSPTPNTEAFF. The CDR3 DNA reads as TGTGCCAGCTCACCGACACCGAACACTGAAGCTTTCTTT.

The rearrangement joins TRBV11-2 to TRBJ2-7; weak D call: TRBD2 (7 bases). V gave up 4 bases and J gave up 2 bases, with 12 bases separating them. Germline CDR1 reads SGHAT; CDR2 reads FQNNGV. CDR3 size: 14 residues. The CDR3 DNA sequence: TGTGCCAGCAGCTCCAGGGGAGGGCCCTACGAGCAGTACTTC. It specifies CASSSRGGPYEQYF.

This clone was picked up one time. The rearrangement uses TRBV18 and TRBJ2-1; D might be TRBD2 (5 bases). Between the trimmed V and J ends, which lost 0 bases and 3 bases, there was a span of 15 bases. The germline gives CDR1 KGHSH, CDR2 LQKENI. The length of the CDR3 is 17 residues. CDR3 bases: TGTGCCAGCTCACCACCGGGGTGGCGAGGGAACTACAATGAGCAGTTCTTC. The encoded protein is CASSPPGWRGNYNEQFF. Complete variable domain (other parts from reference TRBV18 and TRBJ2-1): NAGVMQNPRHLVRRRGQEARLRCSPMKGHSHVYWYRQLPEEGLKFMVYLQKENIIDESGMPKERFSAEFPKEGPSILRIQQVVRGDSAAYFCASSPPGWRGNYNEQFFGPGTRLTVL.

Here the CDR3 DNA reads TGTGCCAGCTCACCGGGACAGGTGGGAGCCTATGGCTACACCTTC. It codes for CASSPGQVGAYGYTF. This chain connects TRBV18 to TRBJ1-2; 8 bases align to TRBD1. The CDR3 has 15 residues. From germline, CDR1 is KGHSH and CDR2 LQKENI. After removal of 3 bases from V and 4 bases from J, the junction contained 7 bases not matched to a gene. The whole variable domain, remainder taken from reference TRBV18 and TRBJ1-2, is NAGVMQNPRHLVRRRGQEARLRCSPMKGHSHVYWYRQLPEEGLKFMVYLQKENIIDESGMPKERFSAEFPKEGPSILRIQQVVRGDSAAYFCASSPGQVGAYGYTFGSGTRLTVV.

The chain's CDR3 is CASSLGIDRVLHEQFF. Here the CDR3 DNA reads TGCGCCAGCAGCTTGGGCATTGACAGGGTTCTTCATGAGCAGTTCTTC. The chain uses TRBV5-1 and TRBJ2-1, with 7 bases matching TRBD1. The CDR3 runs 16 residues. Germline V gives CDR1 SGHRS, CDR2 YFSETQ. V trimming: 0 bases; J trimming: 8 bases; junction bases outside the gene matches: 11.

The V call is TRBV6-1, the J call TRBJ1-2, with D perhaps TRBD1 (6 bases). The V gene's germline CDR1 is MNHNS and CDR2 SASEGT. V was trimmed by 5 bases and J by 5 bases, leaving 15 bases between them. The CDR3 is 14 residues long. CDR3 nucleotide sequence: TGTGCCAGCAGTCCGGCGGGGGGCTGGTATGGCTACACCTTC. Translation: CASSPAGGWYGYTF.

The chain links TRBV15 to TRBJ1-1, with D uncertain. Per the germline V gene, CDR1 is LNHNV and CDR2 is YYDKDF (reference sequence). The CDR3 is 15 amino acids. V gave up 2 bases and J gave up 4 bases, with 14 bases separating them. The CDR3 DNA follows: TGTGCCACCAGCAGACCCGGGTCAATCGCCACTGAAGCTTTCTTT. Amino acids: CATSRPGSIATEAFF.

This sequence joins TRBV9 and TRBJ1-1; tentative D call: TRBD1 (5 bases). The V gene's germline CDR1 is SGDLS and CDR2 YYNGEE. This CDR3 is built from 15 residues. V was trimmed by 0 bases and J by 1 base, leaving 10 bases between them. The DNA for the CDR3 is TGTGCCAGCAGCGTAGACCCTGACAGGAACACTGAAGCTTTCTTT. It is translated as CASSVDPDRNTEAFF.

The gene calls are TRBV6-5 and TRBJ1-1; 7 bases match TRBD1. The CDR3 extends over 15 amino acids. Germline CDR1 is MNHEY and CDR2 is SVGAGI. The J segment lost 0 bases and the V segment lost 4 bases, leaving 5 bases of the junction unmatched. CDR3 sequence: CASSSPGQLNTEAFF. DNA of the CDR3: TGTGCCAGCAGTTCCCCGGGACAGTTGAACACTGAAGCTTTCTTT.

This chain joins TRBV5-4 and TRBJ2-5; possible D gene TRBD2, 6 bases. Germline lookup yields CDR1 SGHNT and CDR2 YYREEE (reference sequence). This CDR3 region has 15 residues. V was cut by 2 bases and J by 2 bases, with 13 bases left in between. CDR3 residues: CASSFGGRQQETQYF. The DNA for the CDR3 is TGTGCCAGCAGCTTCGGAGGGCGGCAGCAAGAGACCCAGTACTTC. The full variable domain, its missing parts supplied by reference TRBV5-4 and TRBJ2-5, is ETGVTQSPTHLIKTRGQQVTLRCSSQSGHNTVSWYQQALGQGPQFIFQYYREEENGRGNFPPRFSGLQFPNYSSELNVNALELDDSALYLCASSFGGRQQETQYFGPGTRLLVL.

J is TRBJ1-1 and V is TRBV28; no firm D call. V lost 0 bases to trimming and J lost 3 bases, with 14 bases between them. Germline CDR1 and CDR2: MDHEN and SYDVKM. CDR3 length equals 16 residues. CDR3 nucleotides: TGTGCCAGCAGTTTATGGGGCGGTTATGGATACACTGAAGCTTTCTTT. This gives the protein CASSLWGGYGYTEAFF.

J is TRBJ2-6 and V is TRBV5-1; no reliable D call. V lost 2 bases, J lost 0 bases, and 6 bases lay in between. The CDR3 totals 15 residues. The germline V gene encodes CDR1 SGHRS and CDR2 YFSETQ. CDR3 DNA: TGCGCCAGCAGCTTCGGCAACTCTGGGGCCAACGTCCTGACTTTC. Residues: CASSFGNSGANVLTF.

This clone is a singleton in its sample. CDR3 sequence reads: CAITRDGNSNTEAFF. DNA of the CDR3: TGTGCCATCACCAGGGACGGAAACTCGAACACTGAAGCTTTCTTT. The chain has TRBV10-3 and TRBJ1-1, with D tentatively TRBD1 (5 bases). V lost 7 bases to trimming and J lost 1 base, with 16 bases between them. Germline loops: CDR1 ENHRY, CDR2 SYGVKD. The CDR3 sequence is 15 residues long.

This chain connects TRBV13 to TRBJ2-5; D might be TRBD1 (5 bases). The V gene lost 5 bases and the J gene lost 3 bases, with 16 bases spanning the gap. The CDR3 extends over 15 amino acids. From germline, CDR1 is PRHDT and CDR2 FYEKMQ (reference sequence). This CDR3 is CASSGFWAGKETQYF. CDR3 DNA: TGTGCCAGCAGCGGGTTTTGGGCAGGGAAAGAGACCCAGTACTTC.

The chain joins TRBV11-1 to TRBJ2-3; the D gene is possibly TRBD2 (7 bases). This CDR3 comprises 15 residues. V lost 1 base to trimming and J lost 2 bases, with 10 bases between them. Germline-derived CDR1 and CDR2 are SGHAT and FQDESV (reference sequence). The CDR3 sequence: CASSLEGGITDTQYF. CDR3 DNA sequence: TGTGCCAGCAGCTTAGAGGGGGGGATCACAGATACGCAGTATTTT.

Here the CDR3 DNA reads TGTGCCAGTAGTGCCGGGACGCGGGATGAAAAACTGTTTTTT. Translating gives CASSAGTRDEKLFF. The chain joins TRBV19 to TRBJ1-4, with D perhaps matching TRBD1 (5 bases). Germline-derived CDR1 and CDR2 are LNHDA and SQIVND (reference sequence). The CDR3 is 14 residues long. Trimming removed 5 bases from V and 6 bases from J, with 13 bases in between.

V and J are TRBV28 and TRBJ2-5; D might be TRBD1 or TRBD2, each matching 5 bases. V was clipped by 5 bases and J by 5 bases, with 18 bases between them. The germline gives CDR1 MDHEN, CDR2 SYDVKM. The CDR3 contains 15 residues. In DNA, the CDR3 is TGTGCCAGCAGTAAGCGGCGGGTGGGGCGGGAGACCCAGTACTTC. Amino acid sequence: CASSKRRVGRETQYF. Variable domain in full (rest from reference TRBV28 and TRBJ2-5): DVKVTQSSRYLVKRTGEKVFLECVQDMDHENMFWYRQDPGLGLRLIYFSYDVKMKEKGDIPEGYSVSREKKERFSLILESASTNQTSMYLCASSKRRVGRETQYFGPGTRLLVL.